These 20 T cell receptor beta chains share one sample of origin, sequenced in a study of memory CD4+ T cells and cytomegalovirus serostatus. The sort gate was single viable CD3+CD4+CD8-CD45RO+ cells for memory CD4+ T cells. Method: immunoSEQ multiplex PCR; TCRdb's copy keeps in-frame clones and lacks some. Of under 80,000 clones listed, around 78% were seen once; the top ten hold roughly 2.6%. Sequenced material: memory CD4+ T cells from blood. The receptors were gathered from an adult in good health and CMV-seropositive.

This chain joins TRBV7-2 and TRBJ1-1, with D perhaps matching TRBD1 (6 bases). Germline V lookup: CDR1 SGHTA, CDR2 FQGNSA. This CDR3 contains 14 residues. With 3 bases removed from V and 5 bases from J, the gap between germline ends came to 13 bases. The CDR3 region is CASSFLQGGTEAFF. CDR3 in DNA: TGTGCCAGCAGCTTTCTACAGGGAGGGACTGAAGCTTTCTTT.

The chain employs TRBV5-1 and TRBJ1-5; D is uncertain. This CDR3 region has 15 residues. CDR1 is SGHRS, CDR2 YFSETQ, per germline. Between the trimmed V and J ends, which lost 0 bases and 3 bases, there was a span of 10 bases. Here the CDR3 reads CASSLGGRPNQPQHF. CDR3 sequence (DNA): TGCGCCAGCAGCTTGGGAGGGCGACCCAATCAGCCCCAGCATTTT. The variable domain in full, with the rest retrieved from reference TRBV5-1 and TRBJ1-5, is KAGVTQTPRYLIKTRGQQVTLSCSPISGHRSVSWYQQTPGQGLQFLFEYFSETQRNKGNFPGRFSGRQFSNSRSEMNVSTLELGDSALYLCASSLGGRPNQPQHFGDGTRLSIL.

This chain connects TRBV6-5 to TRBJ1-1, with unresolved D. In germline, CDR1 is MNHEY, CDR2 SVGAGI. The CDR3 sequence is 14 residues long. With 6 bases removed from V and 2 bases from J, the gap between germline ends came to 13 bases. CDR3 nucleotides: TGTGCCAGCAGGATCAGGAGCTCCAACACTGAAGCTTTCTTT. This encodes CASRIRSSNTEAFF.

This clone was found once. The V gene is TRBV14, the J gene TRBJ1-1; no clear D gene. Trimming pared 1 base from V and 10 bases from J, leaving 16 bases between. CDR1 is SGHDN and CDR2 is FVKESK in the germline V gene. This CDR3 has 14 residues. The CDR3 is CASSQVGGRIGAFF. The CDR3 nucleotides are TGTGCCAGCAGCCAAGTGGGCGGGAGGATCGGAGCTTTCTTT.

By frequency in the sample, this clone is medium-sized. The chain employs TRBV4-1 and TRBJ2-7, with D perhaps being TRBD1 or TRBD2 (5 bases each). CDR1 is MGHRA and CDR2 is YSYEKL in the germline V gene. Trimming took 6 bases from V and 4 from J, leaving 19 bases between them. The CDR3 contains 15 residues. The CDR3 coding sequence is TGCGCCAGCAGACTATCAACCGGGACCCGATACGAGCAGTACTTC. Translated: CASRLSTGTRYEQYF.

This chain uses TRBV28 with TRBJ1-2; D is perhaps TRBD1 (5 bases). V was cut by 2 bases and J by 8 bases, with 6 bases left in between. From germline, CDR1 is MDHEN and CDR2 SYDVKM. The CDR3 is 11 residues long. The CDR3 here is CASSLRGGYTF. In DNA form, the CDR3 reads TGTGCCAGCAGTTTAAGGGGAGGCTACACCTTC.

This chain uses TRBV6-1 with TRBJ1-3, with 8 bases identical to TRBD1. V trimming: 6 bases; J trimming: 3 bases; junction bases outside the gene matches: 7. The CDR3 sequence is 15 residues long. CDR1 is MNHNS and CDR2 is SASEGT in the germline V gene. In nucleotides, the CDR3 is TGTGCCAGCAGCAAAACAGGGGGAGGTGGAAACACCATATATTTT. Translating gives CASSKTGGGGNTIYF.

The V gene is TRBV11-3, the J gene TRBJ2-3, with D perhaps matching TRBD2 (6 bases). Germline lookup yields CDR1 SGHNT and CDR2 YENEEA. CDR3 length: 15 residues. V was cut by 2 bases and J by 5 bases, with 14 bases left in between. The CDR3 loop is CASSLISWEEDTQYF. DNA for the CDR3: TGTGCCAGCAGCTTAATCAGTTGGGAGGAAGATACGCAGTATTTT. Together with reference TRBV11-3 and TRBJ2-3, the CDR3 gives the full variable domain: EAGVVQSPRYKIIEKKQPVAFWCNPISGHNTLYWYLQNLGQGPELLIRYENEEAVDDSQLPKDRFSAERLKGVDSTLKIQPAELGDSAVYLCASSLISWEEDTQYFGPGTRLTVL.

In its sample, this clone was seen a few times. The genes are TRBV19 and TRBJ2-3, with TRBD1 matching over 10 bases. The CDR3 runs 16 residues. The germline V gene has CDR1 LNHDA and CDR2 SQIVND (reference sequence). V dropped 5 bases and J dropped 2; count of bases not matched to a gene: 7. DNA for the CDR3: TGTGCCAGTAGTGCCAAGGGACAGGGGAACACAGATACGCAGTATTTT. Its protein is CASSAKGQGNTDTQYF.

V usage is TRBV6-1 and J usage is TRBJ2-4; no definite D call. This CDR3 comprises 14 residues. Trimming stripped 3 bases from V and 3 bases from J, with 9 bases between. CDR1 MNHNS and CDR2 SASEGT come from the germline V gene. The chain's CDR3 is CASSDVLGKNIQYF. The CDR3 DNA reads TGTGCCAGCAGTGACGTGTTGGGCAAAAACATTCAGTACTTC.

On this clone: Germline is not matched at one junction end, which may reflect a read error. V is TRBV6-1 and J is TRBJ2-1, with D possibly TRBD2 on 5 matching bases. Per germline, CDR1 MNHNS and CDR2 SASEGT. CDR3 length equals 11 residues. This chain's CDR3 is CASTRGNVQFF. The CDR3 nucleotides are TGTGCCAGCACCCGGGGAAATGTGCAGTTCTTC.

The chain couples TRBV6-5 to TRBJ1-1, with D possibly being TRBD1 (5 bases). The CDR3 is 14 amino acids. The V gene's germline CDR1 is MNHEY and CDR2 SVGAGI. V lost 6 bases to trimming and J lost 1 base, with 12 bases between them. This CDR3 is CASRSVRGNTEAFF. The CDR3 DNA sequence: TGTGCCAGCAGATCCGTGAGGGGGAACACTGAAGCTTTCTTT.

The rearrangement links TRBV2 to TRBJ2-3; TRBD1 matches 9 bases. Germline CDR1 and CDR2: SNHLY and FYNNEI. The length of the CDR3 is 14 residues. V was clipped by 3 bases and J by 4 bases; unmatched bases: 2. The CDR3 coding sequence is TGTGCCAGCAGTGAGGACAGGGGCCCAGATACGCAGTATTTT. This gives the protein CASSEDRGPDTQYF.

Written as DNA, the CDR3 is TGCAGCGTTGAAGGGCAGGGTAGCCCTAATGAAAAACTGTTTTTT. Protein product: CSVEGQGSPNEKLFF. The chain is built from TRBV29-1 and TRBJ1-4; D perhaps matches TRBD1 (5 bases). V lost 1 base and J 3 bases, leaving 12 bases between the germline ends. Germline CDR1 is SQVTM and CDR2 is ANQGSEA. The CDR3 is 15 residues long.

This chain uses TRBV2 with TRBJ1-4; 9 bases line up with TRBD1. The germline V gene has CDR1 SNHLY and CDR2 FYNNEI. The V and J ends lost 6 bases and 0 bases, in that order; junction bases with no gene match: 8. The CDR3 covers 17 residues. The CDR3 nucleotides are TGTGCCAGCAGCCGGGACAGGGCGGACTCAACTAATGAAAAACTGTTTTTT. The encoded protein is CASSRDRADSTNEKLFF.

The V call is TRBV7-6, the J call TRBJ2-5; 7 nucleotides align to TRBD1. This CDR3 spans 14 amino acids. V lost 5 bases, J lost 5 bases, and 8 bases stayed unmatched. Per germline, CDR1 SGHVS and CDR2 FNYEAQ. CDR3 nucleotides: TGTGCCAGCAGCCGAACAGGGGTCGGCGAGACCCAGTACTTC. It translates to CASSRTGVGETQYF.

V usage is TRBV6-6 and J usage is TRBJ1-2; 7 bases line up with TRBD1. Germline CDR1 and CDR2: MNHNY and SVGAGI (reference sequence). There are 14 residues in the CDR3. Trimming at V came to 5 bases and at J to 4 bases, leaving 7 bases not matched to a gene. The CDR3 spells CASSKDRAPYGYTF. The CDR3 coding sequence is TGTGCCAGCAGTAAAGACAGGGCCCCCTATGGCTACACCTTC.

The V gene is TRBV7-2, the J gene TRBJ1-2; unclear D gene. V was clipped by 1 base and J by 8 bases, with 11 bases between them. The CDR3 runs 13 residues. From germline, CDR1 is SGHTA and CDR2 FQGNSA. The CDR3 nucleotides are TGTGCCAGCAGCTTAGAGGCAGGAGTGGGCTACACCTTC. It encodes CASSLEAGVGYTF.

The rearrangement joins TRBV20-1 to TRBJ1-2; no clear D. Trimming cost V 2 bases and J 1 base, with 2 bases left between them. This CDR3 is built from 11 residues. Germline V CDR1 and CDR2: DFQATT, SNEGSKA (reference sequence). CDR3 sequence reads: CSARINYGYTF. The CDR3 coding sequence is TGCAGTGCTAGAATTAACTATGGCTACACCTTC.

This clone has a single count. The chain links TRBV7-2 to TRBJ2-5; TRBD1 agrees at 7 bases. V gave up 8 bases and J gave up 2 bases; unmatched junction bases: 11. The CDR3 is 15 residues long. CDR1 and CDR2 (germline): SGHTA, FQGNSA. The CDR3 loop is CASSFQGTVQETQYF. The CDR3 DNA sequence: TGTGCCAGCTCCTTTCAGGGGACAGTTCAAGAGACCCAGTACTTC. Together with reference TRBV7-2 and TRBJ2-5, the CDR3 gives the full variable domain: GAGVSQSPSNKVTEKGKDVELRCDPISGHTALYWYRQSLGQGLEFLIYFQGNSAPDKSGLPSDRFSAERTGGSVSTLTIQRTQQEDSAVYLCASSFQGTVQETQYFGPGTRLLVL.